A single sample is the source of the 19 T cell receptor beta chains below, sequenced in a study of CDR3 diversity in severe acne. TCRdb reanalysed the PCR reads using MiXCR and keeps one entry per CDR3 protein. The table lists about 97,000 distinct CDR3 sequences, roughly 51% of them singletons, with under 15% in the top ten. The sequenced sample consisted of blood. These receptors all stem from a male donor with acne.

The chain employs TRBV20-1 and TRBJ2-5; TRBD2 is a possible D gene (6 bases). V was pared by 3 bases and J by 9 bases, with 17 bases between. The CDR3 is 13 amino acids. Germline V gene sequence: CDR1 DFQATT, CDR2 SNEGSKA (reference sequence). The CDR3 nucleotides are TGCAGTGCTAGGGGGGGTGTCAATCAGCCCCAGTACTTC. Its protein product is CSARGGVNQPQYF.

The V call is TRBV2, the J call TRBJ2-5; 8 nucleotides align to TRBD2. The CDR3 is 15 amino acids. V was clipped by 10 bases and J by 4 bases; unmatched bases: 14. CDR1 and CDR2 from the germline V gene are SNHLY and FYNNEI. CDR3 region: CATRGGAGGGETQYF. The CDR3 nucleotides read TGTGCCACCAGGGGAGGGGCGGGAGGTGGAGAGACCCAGTACTTC.

The chain combines TRBV4-1 with TRBJ2-7; 9 bases agree with TRBD1. The ends lost 1 base at V and 2 bases at J; junction bases unmatched: 9. The CDR3 contains 17 residues. Germline V gene lookup returns CDR1 MGHRA and CDR2 YSYEKL. The CDR3 protein is CASSQVRQGVGTYEQYF. For the CDR3, the DNA is TGCGCCAGCAGCCAAGTGAGACAGGGGGTAGGAACCTACGAGCAGTACTTC.

V gene TRBV7-9 combines with J gene TRBJ2-7; TRBD1 aligns across 7 bases. Germline V gene sequence: CDR1 SEHNR, CDR2 FQNEAQ (reference sequence). The CDR3 sequence is 16 residues long. Losses at the gene ends were 1 base for V and 4 bases for J; bases not matched to a gene: 10. This CDR3 reads CASSLGGQGDWYEQYF. CDR3 DNA: TGTGCCAGCAGCTTAGGCGGGCAGGGGGATTGGTACGAGCAGTACTTC.

This clonotype was seen more than once but under ten times. V is TRBV27 and J is TRBJ1-2; D is undetermined. Deletions cut 5 bases from V and 4 bases from J, with 17 bases between. CDR3 length equals 15 residues. Looked up from germline, CDR1 is MNHEY and CDR2 is SMNVEV (reference sequence). The CDR3 region has the DNA TGTGCCAGCAGTCCTAAAGGTCGGGTCAGCTATGGCTACACCTTC. Encoded protein: CASSPKGRVSYGYTF.

Details on this clonotype: Being one base from a much bigger clone, this may be a read error. The rearrangement uses TRBV10-3 and TRBJ2-7, with D tentatively TRBD2 (6 bases). Trimming removed 6 bases at V and 3 bases at J, with 12 bases between. Germline V gene data show CDR1 as ENHRY and CDR2 as SYGVKD. This CDR3 contains 13 residues. CDR3 DNA sequence: TGTGCCATCAGGGAGGGGAGACTCTACGAGCAGTACTTC. It specifies CAIREGRLYEQYF.

Many counts were recorded for this clonotype. The genes are TRBV6-1 and TRBJ2-7, with D perhaps assigned TRBD1 or TRBD2 (5 bases each). The CDR3 covers 14 residues. From germline, CDR1 is MNHNS and CDR2 SASEGT. V lost 3 bases and J 2 bases, leaving 11 bases between the germline ends. CDR3 residues: CASSERGATYEQYF. CDR3 sequence (DNA): TGTGCCAGCAGTGAGAGAGGGGCCACCTACGAGCAGTACTTC.

This chain connects TRBV7-9 to TRBJ2-7, with 8 bases identical to TRBD2. This CDR3 has 13 amino acids. The V gene end was trimmed by 6 bases and the J gene end by 2 bases; junction bases not matched to a gene: 3. CDR1 is SEHNR and CDR2 is FQNEAQ in the germline V gene (reference sequence). CDR3 bases: TGTGCCAGCAGACCGGGAGGGCCCTACGAGCAGTACTTC. This translates into CASRPGGPYEQYF.

This clonotype was recorded once. The V gene is TRBV12-3 or TRBV12-4, the J gene TRBJ2-7; D might be TRBD1 (6 bases). Trimming removed 5 bases from V and 6 bases from J, with 20 bases in between. The CDR3 has 15 amino acids. DNA for the CDR3: TGTGCCAGCAGTCCCTTAAGGGGGACCTTTAGCGAGCAGTACTTC. As protein: CASSPLRGTFSEQYF.

On this clonotype: Mismatch with germline at one junction end may stem from a read error. The V and J genes are TRBV20-1 and TRBJ1-1; the D gene is possibly TRBD1 (5 bases). The CDR3 is 14 amino acids. Germline V gives CDR1 DFQATT, CDR2 SNEGSKA (reference sequence). Here the CDR3 reads CSAREGGGETEAFF. The CDR3 DNA reads TGCAGTGCTCGAGAAGGCGGAGGGGAGACTGAAGCTTTCTTT.

In this sample, this clonotype turned up once. The chain uses TRBV7-2 and TRBJ1-1, with a possible D match to TRBD1 (5 bases). Trimming pared 3 bases from V and 5 bases from J, leaving 13 bases between. Germline CDR1 reads SGHTA; CDR2 reads FQGNSA. The CDR3 has 14 residues. The CDR3 DNA reads as TGTGCCAGCAGCTTCGTCACAGAGGGGACTGAAGCTTTCTTT. Its translation: CASSFVTEGTEAFF.

The V and J genes are TRBV7-2 and TRBJ2-7; D might be TRBD1 or TRBD2, each matching 7 bases. The CDR3 length is 15 residues. The germline gives CDR1 SGHTA, CDR2 FQGNSA. With 6 bases removed from V and 4 bases from J, the gap between germline ends came to 19 bases. The CDR3 here is CASSEGASGDYEQYF. The DNA for the CDR3 is TGTGCCAGCAGTGAGGGGGCTAGCGGAGATTACGAGCAGTACTTC.

A few counts support this clonotype. The V gene is TRBV15, the J gene TRBJ2-3; D tentatively fits TRBD1 or TRBD2 (5 bases each). This CDR3 is 17 amino acids long. Trimming shortened V by 2 bases and J by 3 bases, and 18 bases separated the two germline ends. Germline V gene sequence: CDR1 LNHNV, CDR2 YYDKDF (reference sequence). CDR3 DNA: TGTGCCACCAGCAGAACTAAATCCGGGGCGAGGACAGATACGCAGTATTTT. Its translation: CATSRTKSGARTDTQYF. Complete variable domain (other parts from reference TRBV15 and TRBJ2-3): DAMVIQNPRYQVTQFGKPVTLSCSQTLNHNVMYWYQQKSSQAPKLLFHYYDKDFNNEADTPDNFQSRRPNTSFCFLDIRSPGLGDTAMYLCATSRTKSGARTDTQYFGPGTRLTVL.

Relative to its sample, this clonotype is medium-sized. V and J are TRBV7-7 and TRBJ2-3, with 8 bases matching TRBD1. V gave up 1 base and J gave up 2 bases; unmatched junction bases: 2. The CDR3 contains 15 residues. The germline gives CDR1 SSHAT, CDR2 FNYEAQ (reference sequence). The CDR3 region is CASSLGTGYTDTQYF. The CDR3 DNA is TGTGCCAGCAGCTTAGGGACAGGGTACACAGATACGCAGTATTTT. Complete variable domain (other parts from reference TRBV7-7 and TRBJ2-3): GAGVSQSPRYKVTKRGQDVTLRCDPISSHATLYWYQQALGQGPEFLTYFNYEAQPDKSGLPSDRFSAERPEGSISTLTIQRTEQRDSAMYRCASSLGTGYTDTQYFGPGTRLTVL.

The rearrangement links TRBV2 to TRBJ2-7; TRBD1 agrees at 11 bases. The V and J ends lost 8 bases and 3 bases, in that order; junction bases with no gene match: 6. Germline V CDR1 and CDR2: SNHLY, FYNNEI. This CDR3 contains 14 residues. The DNA for the CDR3 is TGTGCCAGCGACTTCGGGACAGGGGGCTACGAGCAGTACGTC. Translation gives CASDFGTGGYEQYV.

This clonotype turned up a few times. The V and J genes are TRBV15 and TRBJ2-2; D is unresolved. Trimming removed 2 bases from V and 5 bases from J, with 6 bases in between. CDR1 is LNHNV, CDR2 YYDKDF, per germline (reference sequence). CDR3 length equals 13 residues. CDR3 DNA: TGTGCCACCAGCAGACTGAGAACCGGGGAGCTGTTTTTT. Protein product: CATSRLRTGELFF. Using reference TRBV15 and TRBJ2-2 for the parts outside the CDR3, the full variable domain is DAMVIQNPRYQVTQFGKPVTLSCSQTLNHNVMYWYQQKSSQAPKLLFHYYDKDFNNEADTPDNFQSRRPNTSFCFLDIRSPGLGDTAMYLCATSRLRTGELFFGEGSRLTVL.

This clonotype was seen ten or more times. This sequence joins TRBV2 and TRBJ2-7; either TRBD1 or TRBD2 may fit D (5 bases each). The germline gives CDR1 SNHLY, CDR2 FYNNEI. The V end lost 6 bases, the J end lost 2 bases, and 23 bases lay between the germline ends. The CDR3 is made up of 17 amino acids. CDR3 DNA sequence: TGTGCCAGCAGCCTCTTGGGGGAGTACTGGAAAACCTACGAGCAGTACTTC. Its translation: CASSLLGEYWKTYEQYF.

This clonotype showed up many times. The V call is TRBV13, the J call TRBJ2-1; D is undetermined. The germline V and J ends were trimmed by 1 base and 3 bases, with 4 bases remaining between them. Germline V gives CDR1 PRHDT, CDR2 FYEKMQ (reference sequence). The CDR3 has 13 amino acids. The CDR3 sequence is CASSLASYNEQFF. The CDR3 bases are TGTGCCAGCAGCTTAGCCAGCTACAATGAGCAGTTCTTC.

This CDR3 is CASRGGLRGYEQYF. The CDR3 DNA is TGTGCCAGCAGGGGGGGTCTCCGGGGCTACGAGCAGTACTTC. The chain couples TRBV7-9 to TRBJ2-7; possibly TRBD2 for D (6 bases). V lost 6 bases and J lost 3, with 15 bases in between. Germline V lookup: CDR1 SEHNR, CDR2 FQNEAQ (reference sequence). This CDR3 is 14 amino acids long. Filled out from reference TRBV7-9 and TRBJ2-7, the complete variable domain reads DTGVSQNPRHKITKRGQNVTFRCDPISEHNRLYWYRQTLGQGPEFLTYFQNEAQLEKSRLLSDRFSAERPKGSFSTLEIQRTEQGDSAMYLCASRGGLRGYEQYFGPGTRLTVT.